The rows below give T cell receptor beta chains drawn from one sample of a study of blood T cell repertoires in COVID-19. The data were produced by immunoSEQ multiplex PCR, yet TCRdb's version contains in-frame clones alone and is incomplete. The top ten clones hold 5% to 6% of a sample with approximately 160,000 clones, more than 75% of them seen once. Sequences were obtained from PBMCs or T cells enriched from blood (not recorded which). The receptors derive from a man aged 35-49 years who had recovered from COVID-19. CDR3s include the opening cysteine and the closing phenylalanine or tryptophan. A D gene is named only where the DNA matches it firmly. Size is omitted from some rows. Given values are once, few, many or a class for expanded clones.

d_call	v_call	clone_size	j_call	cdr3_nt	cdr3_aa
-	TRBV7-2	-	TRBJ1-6	TGTGCCAGCAGCTTAGTCGGGAATTCACCCCTCCACTTT	CASSLVGNSPLHF
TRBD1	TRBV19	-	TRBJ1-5	TGTGCCAGTAGTATCATTACAGGGGGAGGTTATAGCAATCAGCCCCAGCATTTT	CASSIITGGGYSNQPQHF
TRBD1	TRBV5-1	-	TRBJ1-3	TGCGCCAGCAGCGCGACAGGGGGTCTTGGAAACACCATATATTTT	CASSATGGLGNTIYF
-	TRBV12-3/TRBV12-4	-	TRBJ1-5	TGTGCCAGCAGCCGGACAGTCAATCAGCCCCAGCATTTT	CASSRTVNQPQHF
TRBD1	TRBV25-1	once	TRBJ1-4	TGTGCCAGCAGTGAAGGACAGGGAGGTTGGGAAAAACTGTTTTTT	CASSEGQGGWEKLFF
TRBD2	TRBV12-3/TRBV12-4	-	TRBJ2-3	TGTGCCAGCAGTTTGGGGACTACCAATACGCAGTATTTT	CASSLGTTNTQYF
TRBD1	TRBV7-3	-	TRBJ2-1	TGTGCCAGCAGCATTGGACAGGGGGCTTCCAATGAGCAGTTCTTC	CASSIGQGASNEQFF
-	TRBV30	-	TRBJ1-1	TGTGCCTGGAGTGTAGGTGCTGGGAGCACTGAAGCTTTCTTT	CAWSVGAGSTEAFF
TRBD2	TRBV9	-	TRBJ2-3	TGTGCCAGCAGCGGTAGCGGGGGGTATACGCAGTATTTT	CASSGSGGYTQYF
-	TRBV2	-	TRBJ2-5	TGTGCCAGCAGTACTAGGGCCCAAGAGACCCAGTACTTC	CASSTRAQETQYF
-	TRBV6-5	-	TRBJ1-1	TGTGCCAGCAGCCACCCTGGAGCCATGAACACTGAAGCTTTCTTT	CASSHPGAMNTEAFF
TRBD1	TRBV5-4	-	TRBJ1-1	TGTGCCAGCAGCTTGGCCAGGGGGCTTAATGAAGCTTTCTTT	CASSLARGLNEAFF
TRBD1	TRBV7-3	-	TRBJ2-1	TGTGCCAGCAGCTCGCCCGGGACAGGGGTCAATGAGCAGTTCTTC	CASSSPGTGVNEQFF
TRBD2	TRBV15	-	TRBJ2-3	TGTGCCACCAGCAGATCGACTAGCGGGATAGATACGCAGTATTTT	CATSRSTSGIDTQYF
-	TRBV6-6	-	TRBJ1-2	TGTGCCAGCAGTTACTCGGGGGGTAACTATGGCTACACCTTC	CASSYSGGNYGYTF
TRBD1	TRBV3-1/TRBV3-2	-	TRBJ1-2	TGTGCCAGCAGCCTGACAGGGAGCCATCTCTATGGCTACACCTTC	CASSLTGSHLYGYTF